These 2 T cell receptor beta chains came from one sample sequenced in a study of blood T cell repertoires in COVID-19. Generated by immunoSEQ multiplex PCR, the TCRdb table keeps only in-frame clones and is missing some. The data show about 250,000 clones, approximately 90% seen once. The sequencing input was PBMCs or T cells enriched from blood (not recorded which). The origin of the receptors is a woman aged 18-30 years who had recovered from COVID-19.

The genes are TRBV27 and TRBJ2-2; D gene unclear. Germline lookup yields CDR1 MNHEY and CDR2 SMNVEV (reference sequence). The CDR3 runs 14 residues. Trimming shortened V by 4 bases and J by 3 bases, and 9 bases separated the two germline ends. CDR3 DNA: TGTGCCAGCAGTTCCCGCCCGGACACCGGGGAGCTGTTTTTT. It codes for CASSSRPDTGELFF.

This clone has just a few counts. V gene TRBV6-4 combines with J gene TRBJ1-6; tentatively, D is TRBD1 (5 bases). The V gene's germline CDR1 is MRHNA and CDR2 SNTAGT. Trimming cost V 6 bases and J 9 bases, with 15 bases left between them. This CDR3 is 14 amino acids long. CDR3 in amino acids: CASSTGTSGSPLHF. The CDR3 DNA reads TGTGCCAGCAGCACCGGGACTTCGGGTTCACCCCTCCACTTT.